What follows describes a single T cell receptor beta chain. This entry comes from a study of high-grade serous ovarian cancer treatment subgroups. Germline V gives CDR1 LNHDA, CDR2 SQIVND (reference sequence). CDR3 length equals 13 residues. With 3 bases removed from V and 4 bases from J, the gap between germline ends came to 9 bases. Tumor samples were taken before definitive surgery or chemotherapy. Sequencing was performed with immunoSEQ multiplex PCR; in TCRdb, only in-frame clones are kept and a portion is missing. The table has about 15,000 clones, 73% seen once. The sequenced material came from tumor tissue. This chain joins TRBV19 and TRBJ1-2; D is undetermined. This sequence was found in a human donor with high-grade serous ovarian cancer. The CDR3 nucleotides read TGTGCCAGTAGTATCGGAGGTACCTATGGCTACACCTTC. This codes for CASSIGGTYGYTF.